A selection of T cell receptor beta chains follows, all from one sample in a study of beta chain features in type 1 diabetes. Here immunoSEQ multiplex PCR was the method, and the copy in TCRdb shows in-frame clones only, minus some. The table lists about 640,000 clones, 12% of them singletons. Sequenced sample: naive CD4+ T cells from blood. These receptors came from a man aged 25-40 years with type 1 diabetes. The CDR3 runs from the conserved cysteine through the conserved F or W. A D gene is named only where the DNA matches it firmly. The listing skips clone size in some rows; elsewhere it reads once, few, many or a size class.

>TRBJ2-3|TRBV25-1|few|TRBD1
CASRPGTGTTDTQYF
TGTGCCAGCAGACCCGGGACAGGGACGACAGATACGCAGTATTTT
>TRBJ2-7|TRBV4-2|few|-
CASSHTGDLSPHEQYF
TGTGCCAGCAGCCATACCGGGGACTTAAGCCCCCACGAGCAGTACTTC
>TRBJ1-2|TRBV29-1|few|-
CSVESNYGYTF
TGCAGCGTTGAATCTAACTATGGCTACACCTTC
>TRBJ2-2|TRBV14|-|-
CASSSGNRVRAGELFF
TGTGCCAGCAGCTCCGGAAACAGGGTCAGAGCCGGGGAGCTGTTTTTT
>TRBJ2-6|TRBV29-1|-|-
CSVEGFTAISGANVLTF
TGCAGCGTTGAAGGCTTTACCGCTATCTCTGGGGCCAACGTCCTGACTTTC
>TRBJ1-1|TRBV4-3|-|TRBD1
CASSQETRGVTEAFF
TGCGCCAGCAGCCAAGAAACCAGGGGGGTGACTGAAGCTTTCTTT
>TRBJ1-2|TRBV5-1|few|-
CASSTQQGNYGYTF
TGCGCCAGCAGCACCCAACAGGGAAACTATGGCTACACCTTC
>TRBJ2-5|TRBV13|few|TRBD2
CASSFGGGKQETQYF
TGTGCCAGCAGCTTTGGCGGGGGAAAACAAGAGACCCAGTACTTC
>TRBJ2-7|TRBV6-1|-|-
CASRSLNEQYF
TGTGCCAGCAGGTCCCTTAACGAGCAGTACTTC
>TRBJ2-7|TRBV9|few|-
CASSVGAGSYEQYF
TGTGCCAGCAGCGTAGGGGCAGGCTCCTACGAGCAGTACTTC
>TRBJ2-7|TRBV7-2|few|TRBD1
CASSWSGTDHYEQYF
TGTGCCAGCAGCTGGTCCGGGACAGACCACTACGAGCAGTACTTC
>TRBJ1-3|TRBV11-3|few|-
CASSFPGSSGNTIYF
TGTGCCAGCAGCTTCCCGGGAAGCTCTGGAAACACCATATATTTT
>TRBJ2-3|TRBV4-3|-|-
CASSQDFRGTQYF
TGCGCCAGCAGCCAAGACTTCAGGGGTACGCAGTATTTT
>TRBJ1-1|TRBV4-3|few|-
CASSQDQNGRKTFF
TGCGCCAGCAGCCAAGATCAGAACGGCCGAAAAACTTTCTTT
>TRBJ1-2|TRBV6-1|-|-
CASSEPNPSYGYTF
TGTGCCAGCAGTGAACCAAACCCTAGCTATGGCTACACCTTC
>TRBJ2-5|TRBV5-1|-|TRBD2
CASSLAPSGGLETQYF
TGCGCCAGCAGCTTGGCACCTAGCGGGGGGTTGGAGACCCAGTACTTC
>TRBJ2-7|TRBV27|-|-
CASSFSTGYEQYF
TGTGCCAGCAGTTTTTCGACAGGCTACGAGCAGTACTTC
>TRBJ2-5|TRBV9|-|-
CASSVVGTETQYF
TGTGCCAGCAGCGTAGTCGGGACAGAGACCCAGTACTTC
>TRBJ1-1|TRBV19|-|-
CASRRTNTEAFF
TGTGCCAGTAGGCGGACGAACACTGAAGCTTTCTTT
>TRBJ1-6|TRBV2|-|TRBD1
CASSRDRDRNSPLHF
TGTGCCAGCAGCCGGGACAGGGACAGGAATTCACCCCTCCACTTT
>TRBJ2-5|TRBV10-3|few|TRBD2
CAISTSGGQETQYF
TGTGCCATCAGTACTAGCGGGGGGCAAGAGACCCAGTACTTC
>TRBJ1-6|TRBV4-3|-|-
CASSQDSQGRSPLHF
TGCGCCAGCAGCCAAGATAGCCAGGGTCGGTCACCCCTCCACTTT
>TRBJ2-1|TRBV4-2|-|TRBD2
CASSQASGSSYNEQFF
TGTGCCAGCAGCCAAGCTAGCGGAAGCTCCTACAATGAGCAGTTCTTC
>TRBJ1-5|TRBV7-2|-|TRBD1
CASSPGTVLVPQHF
TGTGCCAGCAGCCCTGGGACAGTTTTGGTTCCCCAGCATTTT
>TRBJ2-1|TRBV30|-|-
CAWGGTGSYNEQFF
TGTGCCTGGGGGGGCACAGGCTCCTACAATGAGCAGTTCTTC
>TRBJ1-2|TRBV6-5|few|-
CASSPRIQGPGYTF
TGTGCCAGCAGCCCGAGGATACAGGGTCCTGGCTACACCTTC
>TRBJ2-7|TRBV28|few|-
CASSPDTSYEQYF
TGTGCCAGCAGCCCTGACACGTCCTACGAGCAGTACTTC
>TRBJ2-2|TRBV7-2|-|-
CASSLTKADTGELFF
TGTGCCAGCAGTCTAACTAAAGCGGACACCGGGGAGCTGTTTTTT
>TRBJ1-2|TRBV29-1|-|-
CSVELVGPLGYTF
TGCAGCGTTGAATTGGTGGGTCCTTTAGGCTACACCTTC